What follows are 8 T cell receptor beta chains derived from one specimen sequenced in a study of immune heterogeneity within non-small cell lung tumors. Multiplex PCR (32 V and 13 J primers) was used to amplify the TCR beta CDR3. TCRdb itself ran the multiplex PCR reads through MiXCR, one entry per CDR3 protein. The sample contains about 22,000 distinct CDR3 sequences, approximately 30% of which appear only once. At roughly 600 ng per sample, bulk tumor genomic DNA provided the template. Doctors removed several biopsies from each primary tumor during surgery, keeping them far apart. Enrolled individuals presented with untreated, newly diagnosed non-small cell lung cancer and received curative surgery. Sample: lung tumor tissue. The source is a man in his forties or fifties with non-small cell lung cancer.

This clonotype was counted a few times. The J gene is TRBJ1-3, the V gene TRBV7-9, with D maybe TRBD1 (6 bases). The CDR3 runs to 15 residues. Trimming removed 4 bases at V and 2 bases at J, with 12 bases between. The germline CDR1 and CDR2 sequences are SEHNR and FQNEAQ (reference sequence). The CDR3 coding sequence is TGTGCCAGCAGCTCCGATCACAGGGCTGGAAACACCATATATTTT. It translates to CASSSDHRAGNTIYF.

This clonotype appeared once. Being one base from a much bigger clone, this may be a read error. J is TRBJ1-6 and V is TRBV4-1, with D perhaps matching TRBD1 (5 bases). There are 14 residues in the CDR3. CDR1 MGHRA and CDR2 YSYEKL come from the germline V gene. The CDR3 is CASNQVGGDSPLHF. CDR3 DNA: TGCGCCAGCAACCAAGTTGGGGGTGATTCACCCCTCCACTTT.

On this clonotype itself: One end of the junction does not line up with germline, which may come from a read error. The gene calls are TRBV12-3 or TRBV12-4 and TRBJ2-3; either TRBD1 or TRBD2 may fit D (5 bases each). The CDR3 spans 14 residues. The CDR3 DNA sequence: TGCGCCAGCAGGCCGGGTCAGGGAGCAGATACGCGGTATTTT. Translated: CASRPGQGADTRYF.

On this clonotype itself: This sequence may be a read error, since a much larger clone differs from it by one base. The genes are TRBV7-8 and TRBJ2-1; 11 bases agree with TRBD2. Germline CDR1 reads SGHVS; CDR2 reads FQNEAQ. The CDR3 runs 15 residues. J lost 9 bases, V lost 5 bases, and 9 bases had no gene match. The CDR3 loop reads CASSPRVAGGTEQFF. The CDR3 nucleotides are TGTGCCAGCAGCCCTAGAGTAGCGGGAGGGACTGAGCAGTTCTTC.

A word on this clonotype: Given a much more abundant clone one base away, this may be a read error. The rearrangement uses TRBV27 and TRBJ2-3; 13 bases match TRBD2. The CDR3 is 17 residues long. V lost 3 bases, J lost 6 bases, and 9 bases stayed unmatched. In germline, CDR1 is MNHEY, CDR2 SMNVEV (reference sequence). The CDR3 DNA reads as TGTGCCAGCAGTTTCTTCAGACTAGCGGGAGGTTCGGATACGCAGTATTTT. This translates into CASSFFRLAGGSDTQYF.

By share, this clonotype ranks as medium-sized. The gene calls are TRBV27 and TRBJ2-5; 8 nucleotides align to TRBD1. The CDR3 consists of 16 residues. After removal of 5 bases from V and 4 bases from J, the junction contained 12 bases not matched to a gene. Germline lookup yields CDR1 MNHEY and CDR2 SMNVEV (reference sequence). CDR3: CASSNGQGEGGETQYF. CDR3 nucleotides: TGTGCCAGCAGTAACGGACAGGGTGAAGGGGGAGAGACCCAGTACTTC.

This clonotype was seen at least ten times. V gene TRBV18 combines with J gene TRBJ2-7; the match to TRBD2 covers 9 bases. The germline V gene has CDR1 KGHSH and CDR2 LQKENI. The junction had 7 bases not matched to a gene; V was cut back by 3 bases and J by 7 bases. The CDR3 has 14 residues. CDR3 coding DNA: TGTGCCAGCTCACCTCCTGGACTAGCGACGGAGCAGTACTTC. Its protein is CASSPPGLATEQYF.

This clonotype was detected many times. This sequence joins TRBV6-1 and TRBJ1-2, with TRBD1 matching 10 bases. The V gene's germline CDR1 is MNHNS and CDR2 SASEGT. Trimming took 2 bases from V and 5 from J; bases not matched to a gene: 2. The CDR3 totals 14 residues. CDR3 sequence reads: CASSEPGQGYGYTF. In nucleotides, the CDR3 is TGTGCCAGCAGTGAACCGGGACAGGGGTATGGCTACACCTTC.